Following are 24 T cell receptor beta chains from one sample sequenced in a study of control samples from healthy donors and cancer patients. This table comes from immunoSEQ multiplex PCR, and its TCRdb copy is limited to in-frame clones, with some not included. The table records about 230,000 clones, 82% of them present only once. What was sequenced was PBMCs. These receptors came from a woman aged 55-75 years with lung cancer.

CDR3 loop: CASRLGGLANYGYTF. The CDR3 nucleotides read TGTGCCAGCAGACTCGGGGGTCTTGCTAACTATGGCTACACCTTC. The chain carries TRBV6-5 and TRBJ1-2; TRBD1 might be the D (5 bases). This CDR3 region has 15 residues. Germline V gene sequence: CDR1 MNHEY, CDR2 SVGAGI. The V end lost 6 bases, the J end lost 0 bases, and 14 bases lay between the germline ends.

The chain employs TRBV11-2 and TRBJ2-7; unclear D gene. The CDR3 consists of 12 residues. Trimming cost V 8 bases and J 6 bases, with 14 bases left between them. Germline V gives CDR1 SGHAT, CDR2 FQNNGV. The CDR3: CASSLVSSEQYF. CDR3 in DNA: TGTGCCAGCTCTCTCGTTTCGTCCGAGCAGTACTTC. Variable domain in full (rest from reference TRBV11-2 and TRBJ2-7): EAGVAQSPRYKIIEKRQSVAFWCNPISGHATLYWYQQILGQGPKLLIQFQNNGVVDDSQLPKDRFSAERLKGVDSTLKIQPAKLEDSAVYLCASSLVSSEQYFGPGTRLTVT.

V is TRBV4-1 and J is TRBJ1-1; no reliable D call. The V end was cut by 1 base, the J end by 10 bases, with 19 bases between. The CDR3 is made up of 15 amino acids. CDR1 is MGHRA and CDR2 is YSYEKL in the germline V gene. CDR3 loop: CASSQVSLAAPGAFF. For the CDR3, the DNA is TGCGCCAGCAGCCAAGTTAGTTTGGCGGCGCCGGGAGCTTTCTTT.

The sample holds one count of this clone. This sequence joins TRBV3-1 (or the pseudogene TRBV3-2) and TRBJ1-4, with unresolved D. The CDR3 length is 16 residues. Germline V gene sequence: CDR1 LGHDT, CDR2 YNNKEL (reference sequence). V dropped 0 bases and J dropped 5 bases, with 13 bases sitting between them. The CDR3 nucleotides are TGTGCCAGCAGCCAAGATTCCGTGGGAGAAAATGAAAAACTGTTTTTT. It encodes CASSQDSVGENEKLFF.

The genes are TRBV27 and TRBJ2-1; 9 nucleotides agree with TRBD2. V lost 6 bases and J lost 4; bases outside the gene matches: 10. Germline CDR1 reads MNHEY; CDR2 reads SMNVEV (reference sequence). CDR3 length equals 16 residues. The CDR3 bases are TGTGCCAGCAGGCTATCGGCTAGCGGGATATACAATGAGCAGTTCTTC. Translation: CASRLSASGIYNEQFF.

The chain is built from TRBV10-2 and TRBJ2-6; 11 bases align to TRBD1. Trimming cost V 7 bases and J 2 bases; bases outside gene matches: 4. The CDR3 spans 16 residues. Per germline, CDR1 WSHSY and CDR2 SAAADI. The CDR3 DNA is TGCGCCAGCACTGGACAGGGGGCAACTGGGGCCAACGTCCTGACTTTC. It codes for CASTGQGATGANVLTF.

Sample share makes this clone medium-sized (0.01 to 0.1%). The V gene is TRBV7-8, the J gene TRBJ1-1; D call uncertain. This CDR3 region has 13 residues. Trimming pared 5 bases from V and 1 base from J, leaving 8 bases between. Germline V gene lookup returns CDR1 SGHVS and CDR2 FQNEAQ. CDR3 nucleotides: TGTGCCAGCAGCGCCTACAGGAACACTGAAGCTTTCTTT. This codes for CASSAYRNTEAFF.

J is TRBJ2-2 and V is TRBV7-9; D call uncertain. V was pared by 5 bases and J by 1 base, with 8 bases between. Per the germline V gene, CDR1 is SEHNR and CDR2 is FQNEAQ (reference sequence). The CDR3 is 14 residues long. The CDR3 region has the DNA TGTGCCAGCAGCGGCCTAGAGAACACCGGGGAGCTGTTTTTT. It translates to CASSGLENTGELFF. Combining the CDR3 with reference TRBV7-9 and TRBJ2-2 gives the whole variable domain DTGVSQNPRHKITKRGQNVTFRCDPISEHNRLYWYRQTLGQGPEFLTYFQNEAQLEKSRLLSDRFSAERPKGSFSTLEIQRTEQGDSAMYLCASSGLENTGELFFGEGSRLTVL.

This clone was counted only a few times. The V call is TRBV10-1, the J call TRBJ2-5; 10 nucleotides line up with TRBD1. Losses at the gene ends were 8 bases for V and 4 bases for J; bases not matched to a gene: 13. This CDR3 is built from 16 residues. CDR1 and CDR2 (germline): WNHNN, SYGVQD (reference sequence). The CDR3 DNA reads TGCGCCAGCCTGGGCGGGCGACAGGGGGCGGGAGAGACCCAGTACTTC. Protein: CASLGGRQGAGETQYF.

Concerning this clone: Other DNA sequences of this sample code for an identical CDR3. This rearrangement joins TRBV5-1 to TRBJ1-1, with D perhaps TRBD1 (5 bases). CDR3 length equals 14 residues. The V gene's germline CDR1 is SGHRS and CDR2 YFSETQ. V gave up 0 bases and J gave up 1 base, with 7 bases separating them. The CDR3: CASSLGGTNTEAFF. The CDR3 nucleotides are TGCGCCAGCAGCTTGGGTGGGACGAACACTGAAGCTTTCTTT.

Notes on this clone: This may come from a read error, since a much larger clone is one base off. The V gene is TRBV7-9, the J gene TRBJ1-1, with no clear D. Germline V gives CDR1 SEHNR, CDR2 FQNEAQ (reference sequence). V was shortened by 3 bases and J by 1 base, with 6 bases between the two germline ends. The CDR3 covers 13 residues. In nucleotides, the CDR3 is TGTGCCAGCAGCTTGCAGGAGAACACTGAAGCTTTCTTT. It encodes CASSLQENTEAFF.

This CDR3 is CASSLSSGGDTQYF. CDR3 sequence (DNA): TGTGCCAGCAGCCTATCTAGCGGGGGGGATACGCAGTATTTT. The J gene is TRBJ2-3, the V gene TRBV3-1 (or the pseudogene TRBV3-2); TRBD2 matches 11 bases. The CDR3 is made up of 14 amino acids. V shed 4 bases, J shed 6 bases, and the junction held 3 bases outside the gene matches. Per germline, CDR1 LGHDT and CDR2 YNNKEL (reference sequence).

This chain joins TRBV3-1 (or the pseudogene TRBV3-2) and TRBJ1-6, with D hard to call. V dropped 1 base and J dropped 11 bases, with 6 bases sitting between them. This CDR3 is built from 12 residues. Germline CDR1 reads LGHDT; CDR2 reads YNNKEL (reference sequence). The DNA of the CDR3 is TGTGCCAGCAGCCAAGGTGGGCCACCCCTCCACTTT. Its protein product is CASSQGGPPLHF.

In its sample, this clone was seen once. The genes are TRBV18 and TRBJ2-6; 8 positions match TRBD1. The V segment lost 2 bases and the J segment 4 bases; nucleotides outside the gene matches: 13. CDR3 length equals 19 residues. Germline V gene sequence: CDR1 KGHSH, CDR2 LQKENI. In nucleotides, the CDR3 is TGTGCCAGCTCACCATTAGCAGGGGGCGCCGGAGGCGGGGCCAACGTCCTGACTTTC. Its protein is CASSPLAGGAGGGANVLTF.

V usage is TRBV19 and J usage is TRBJ2-7; 8 nucleotides agree with TRBD2. V lost 6 bases and J lost 0; bases outside the gene matches: 7. This CDR3 contains 15 residues. From germline, CDR1 is LNHDA and CDR2 SQIVND (reference sequence). The CDR3 sequence: CASRTSGGFSYEQYF. In DNA, the CDR3 is TGTGCCAGTAGGACAAGCGGGGGCTTCTCCTACGAGCAGTACTTC.

J is TRBJ2-3 and V is TRBV3-1 (or the pseudogene TRBV3-2), with D perhaps matching TRBD2 (6 bases). CDR1 is LGHDT, CDR2 YNNKEL, per germline (reference sequence). CDR3 size: 18 residues. V lost 0 bases and J 2 bases, leaving 18 bases between the germline ends. CDR3 sequence (DNA): TGTGCCAGCAGCCAAGATCCCGCGGGGAAGAAATCCACAGATACGCAGTATTTT. Protein sequence: CASSQDPAGKKSTDTQYF.

The chain couples TRBV7-9 to TRBJ2-7; maybe TRBD2 (6 bases). The CDR3 has 13 amino acids. V was cut by 5 bases and J by 6 bases, with 14 bases left in between. Germline V gene sequence: CDR1 SEHNR, CDR2 FQNEAQ (reference sequence). The CDR3 loop reads CASSNAGRGEQYF. The CDR3 nucleotides are TGTGCCAGCAGCAACGCGGGAAGGGGCGAGCAGTACTTC.

The rearrangement uses TRBV2 and TRBJ2-5, with 7 bases identical to TRBD2. The CDR3 consists of 15 residues. With V trimmed by 6 bases and J by 4 bases, 11 bases remained unmatched. CDR1 is SNHLY, CDR2 FYNNEI, per germline. CDR3 sequence (DNA): TGTGCCAGCAGGACCTCGTTTGGGGGGGGAGAGACCCAGTACTTC. This gives the protein CASRTSFGGGETQYF.

The gene calls are TRBV5-1 and TRBJ1-1; 9 bases are shared with TRBD1. Germline V gene sequence: CDR1 SGHRS, CDR2 YFSETQ. Trimming at V came to 0 bases and at J to 6 bases, leaving 3 bases not matched to a gene. The CDR3 is 14 residues long. The CDR3 here is CASSLGGQGAEAFF. For the CDR3, the DNA is TGCGCCAGCAGCTTGGGGGGACAGGGAGCTGAAGCTTTCTTT.

The chain uses TRBV7-3 and TRBJ2-3, with a weak D call TRBD1 (5 bases). Looked up from germline, CDR1 is SGHTA and CDR2 is FQGTGA. The CDR3 is 15 amino acids. V lost 2 bases to trimming and J lost 0 bases, with 9 bases between them. The CDR3: CASSLDRGSTDTQYF. CDR3 bases: TGTGCCAGCAGCTTAGATAGGGGCAGCACAGATACGCAGTATTTT.

The rearrangement joins TRBV28 to TRBJ2-1, with 7 bases that match TRBD2. The CDR3 runs to 15 residues. J lost 0 bases, V lost 6 bases, and 5 bases had no gene match. Germline V gives CDR1 MDHEN, CDR2 SYDVKM. The CDR3 loop is CASSYGGSSYNEQFF. DNA for the CDR3: TGTGCCAGCAGCTACGGGGGGAGCTCCTACAATGAGCAGTTCTTC.

The genes are TRBV9 and TRBJ2-7, with D possibly TRBD1 on 5 matching bases. There are 13 residues in the CDR3. CDR1 and CDR2 (germline): SGDLS, YYNGEE. V was clipped by 3 bases and J by 2 bases, with 9 bases between them. The CDR3 DNA reads TGTGCCAGCAGCGCTACAGGAACCTACGAGCAGTACTTC. This sequence encodes CASSATGTYEQYF.

This clone has more than one count but fewer than ten. The CDR3 bases are TGTGCCAGTAGTAAAAACCCCGCGGGCTCCTACAATGAGCAGTTCTTC. Protein: CASSKNPAGSYNEQFF. The chain combines TRBV19 with TRBJ2-1; D possibly corresponds to TRBD2 (5 bases). Germline V lookup: CDR1 LNHDA, CDR2 SQIVND (reference sequence). This CDR3 is built from 16 residues. The V end lost 4 bases, the J end lost 0 bases, and 13 bases lay between the germline ends. Variable domain in full (rest from reference TRBV19 and TRBJ2-1): DGGITQSPKYLFRKEGQNVTLSCEQNLNHDAMYWYRQDPGQGLRLIYYSQIVNDFQKGDIAEGYSVSREKKESFPLTVTSAQKNPTAFYLCASSKNPAGSYNEQFFGPGTRLTVL.

This chain links TRBV24-1 with TRBJ2-5, with TRBD1 as a possible D gene (5 bases). CDR1 is KGHDR, CDR2 SFDVKD, per germline. The CDR3 length is 15 residues. V gave up 1 base and J gave up 3 bases, with 11 bases separating them. The CDR3 is CATSDFVQGKETQYF. In nucleotides, the CDR3 is TGTGCCACCAGTGATTTCGTCCAGGGTAAAGAGACCCAGTACTTC.